A selection of T cell receptor beta chains follows, all from one sample in a study of blood T cells in healthy people across ages. TCRdb processed the 5' RACE reads anew with MiXCR; each CDR3 protein has one entry. The table shows about 1.5 million distinct CDR3 sequences, with less than 45% occurring only once. The sequenced material came from blood. The receptors were gathered from a young woman in good health. CDR3s include the opening cysteine and the closing phenylalanine or tryptophan. Fields, in order: J gene, clone size, D gene, V gene, CDR3 protein, CDR3 DNA. A D gene is named only where the DNA matches it firmly. Expanded clones get a size class; other rows say once, few or many, or leave the size out.

j_gene: TRBJ2-5; abundance: NA; d_gene: NA; v_gene: TRBV4-1; CDR3aa: CASSQGYGGLLETQYF; CDR3nt: TGCGCCAGCAGCCAAGGGTACGGGGGGCTGTTAGAGACCCAGTACTTC
j_gene: TRBJ2-5; abundance: few; d_gene: NA; v_gene: TRBV3-1; CDR3aa: CASSQVRQQYQETQYF; CDR3nt: TGTGCCAGCAGCCAAGTTCGGCAGCAGTACCAAGAGACCCAGTACTTC
j_gene: TRBJ2-1; abundance: NA; d_gene: NA; v_gene: TRBV24-1; CDR3aa: CATYGPQATNEQFF; CDR3nt: TGTGCCACCTACGGTCCCCAAGCAACTAATGAGCAGTTCTTC
j_gene: TRBJ2-3; abundance: few; d_gene: NA; v_gene: TRBV4-3; CDR3aa: CASSQDQYTDTQYF; CDR3nt: TGCGCCAGCAGCCAAGATCAGTACACAGATACGCAGTATTTT
j_gene: TRBJ2-1; abundance: NA; d_gene: TRBD2; v_gene: TRBV9; CDR3aa: CASSPGLAGRNSWTSYNEQFF; CDR3nt: TGTGCCAGCAGTCCGGGACTAGCGGGCCGGAATTCCTGGACTTCCTACAATGAGCAGTTCTTC
j_gene: TRBJ1-1; abundance: few; d_gene: NA; v_gene: TRBV10-3; CDR3aa: CAISESPRSHTEAFF; CDR3nt: TGTGCCATCAGTGAGTCTCCCAGGTCTCACACTGAAGCTTTCTTT
j_gene: TRBJ2-1; abundance: few; d_gene: TRBD2; v_gene: TRBV28; CDR3aa: CASSPWTSGRIGSYNEQFF; CDR3nt: TGTGCCAGCAGCCCTTGGACTAGCGGGAGAATAGGCTCCTACAATGAGCAGTTCTTC
j_gene: TRBJ2-1; abundance: NA; d_gene: NA; v_gene: TRBV4-1; CDR3aa: CASSQLTASYNEQFF; CDR3nt: TGCGCCAGCAGCCAATTAACGGCGTCCTACAATGAGCAGTTCTTC
j_gene: TRBJ2-5; abundance: NA; d_gene: NA; v_gene: TRBV6-1; CDR3aa: CASSEALRAGVETQYF; CDR3nt: TGTGCCAGCAGTGAAGCACTTCGGGCAGGGGTGGAGACCCAGTACTTC
j_gene: TRBJ2-7; abundance: NA; d_gene: NA; v_gene: TRBV29-1; CDR3aa: CSVGVRGREYEQYF; CDR3nt: TGCAGCGTTGGTGTTAGGGGACGGGAATACGAGCAGTACTTC
j_gene: TRBJ2-7; abundance: NA; d_gene: NA; v_gene: TRBV27; CDR3aa: CASSGGGQSYEQYF; CDR3nt: TGTGCCAGCAGTGGGGGGGGACAGTCCTACGAGCAGTACTTC
j_gene: TRBJ1-2; abundance: many; d_gene: TRBD1; v_gene: TRBV29-1; CDR3aa: CSVIGTAHPRGYTF; CDR3nt: TGCAGCGTCATCGGGACAGCTCACCCCAGGGGCTACACCTTC
j_gene: TRBJ2-7; abundance: few; d_gene: NA; v_gene: TRBV6-2/TRBV6-3; CDR3aa: CASSSYSTGINEQYF; CDR3nt: TGTGCCAGCAGTTCTTACTCGACAGGAATCAACGAGCAGTACTTC
j_gene: TRBJ2-7; abundance: NA; d_gene: TRBD1; v_gene: TRBV29-1; CDR3aa: CSVLTGASSYEQYF; CDR3nt: TGCAGCGTCTTGACAGGGGCCTCTTCCTACGAGCAGTACTTC
j_gene: TRBJ2-3; abundance: few; d_gene: TRBD1; v_gene: TRBV20-1; CDR3aa: CSATTLGPGQGVEGDTQYF; CDR3nt: TGCAGTGCTACCACCCTTGGCCCAGGACAGGGGGTGGAAGGAGATACGCAGTATTTT
j_gene: TRBJ2-3; abundance: NA; d_gene: NA; v_gene: TRBV4-3; CDR3aa: CASSHDSLTDTQYF; CDR3nt: TGCGCCAGCAGCCATGACTCCCTCACAGATACGCAGTATTTT
j_gene: TRBJ2-3; abundance: NA; d_gene: NA; v_gene: TRBV9; CDR3aa: CASSVGAGFSTDTQYF; CDR3nt: TGTGCCAGCAGCGTAGGGGCAGGGTTTAGCACAGATACGCAGTATTTT
j_gene: TRBJ2-5; abundance: few; d_gene: NA; v_gene: TRBV20-1; CDR3aa: CSATPGVHQETQYF; CDR3nt: TGCAGTGCTACCCCAGGGGTGCACCAAGAGACCCAGTACTTC
j_gene: TRBJ2-3; abundance: NA; d_gene: TRBD2; v_gene: TRBV5-1; CDR3aa: CASSAGTSKDTQYF; CDR3nt: TGCGCCAGCAGCGCCGGGACTAGCAAAGATACGCAGTATTTT
j_gene: TRBJ1-1; abundance: few; d_gene: NA; v_gene: TRBV7-9; CDR3aa: CASSLALTLNTEAFF; CDR3nt: TGTGCCAGCAGCTTAGCCCTGACACTGAACACTGAAGCTTTCTTT
j_gene: TRBJ1-5; abundance: NA; d_gene: TRBD1; v_gene: TRBV7-2; CDR3aa: CASSFVDRGNQPQHF; CDR3nt: TGTGCCAGCAGCTTTGTGGACAGGGGGAATCAGCCCCAGCATTTT
j_gene: TRBJ1-4; abundance: NA; d_gene: NA; v_gene: TRBV4-3; CDR3aa: CASSQLYLKTGKLFF; CDR3nt: TGCGCCAGCAGCCAACTCTACTTGAAGACAGGAAAACTGTTTTTT
j_gene: TRBJ2-2; abundance: NA; d_gene: TRBD2; v_gene: TRBV20-1; CDR3aa: CSALAGGPLANTGELFF; CDR3nt: TGCAGTGCATTAGCGGGAGGGCCCTTAGCAAACACCGGGGAGCTGTTTTTT
j_gene: TRBJ1-3; abundance: NA; d_gene: NA; v_gene: TRBV12-3/TRBV12-4; CDR3aa: CATTGGYTGNTIYF; CDR3nt: TGTGCCACGACCGGAGGGTATACAGGAAACACCATATATTTT
j_gene: TRBJ2-3; abundance: NA; d_gene: NA; v_gene: TRBV5-1; CDR3aa: CASSRLGGDTDTQYF; CDR3nt: TGCGCCAGCAGTCGGTTAGGGGGGGACACAGATACGCAGTATTTT
j_gene: TRBJ2-7; abundance: few; d_gene: NA; v_gene: TRBV7-9; CDR3aa: CASSLEFGVGSYEQYF; CDR3nt: TGTGCCAGCAGCTTAGAGTTTGGGGTCGGCTCCTACGAGCAGTACTTC
j_gene: TRBJ2-7; abundance: NA; d_gene: TRBD1; v_gene: TRBV2; CDR3aa: CAREEPGQAYEQYF; CDR3nt: TGTGCCAGGGAAGAGCCGGGACAGGCCTACGAGCAGTACTTC
j_gene: TRBJ2-7; abundance: few; d_gene: NA; v_gene: TRBV6-6; CDR3aa: CASRFEPNEQYF; CDR3nt: TGTGCCAGCAGATTTGAACCAAACGAGCAGTACTTC
j_gene: TRBJ2-7; abundance: NA; d_gene: NA; v_gene: TRBV27; CDR3aa: CASQKGVGRTLNEQYF; CDR3nt: TGTGCCAGCCAAAAAGGGGTAGGCCGGACTTTAAACGAGCAGTACTTC
j_gene: TRBJ1-2; abundance: NA; d_gene: NA; v_gene: TRBV10-3; CDR3aa: CAISERRAAGYTF; CDR3nt: TGTGCCATCAGTGAACGTCGGGCAGCTGGCTACACCTTC
j_gene: TRBJ2-7; abundance: NA; d_gene: NA; v_gene: TRBV20-1; CDR3aa: CSARDPKGLVSYEQYF; CDR3nt: TGCAGTGCTAGAGACCCTAAGGGATTAGTCTCCTACGAGCAGTACTTC
j_gene: TRBJ2-7; abundance: NA; d_gene: NA; v_gene: TRBV5-1; CDR3aa: CASSLAGASDGYEQYF; CDR3nt: TGCGCCAGCAGCTTGGCCGGGGCTAGCGATGGGTACGAGCAGTACTTC
j_gene: TRBJ2-7; abundance: NA; d_gene: TRBD2; v_gene: TRBV5-1; CDR3aa: CASSFLAGAIYNEQYF; CDR3nt: TGCGCCAGCAGCTTCCTAGCGGGAGCTATCTACAATGAGCAGTACTTC
j_gene: TRBJ2-3; abundance: many; d_gene: TRBD2; v_gene: TRBV29-1; CDR3aa: CSVTLAGKGDTQYF; CDR3nt: TGCAGCGTGACCCTAGCGGGAAAGGGGGATACGCAGTATTTT
j_gene: TRBJ2-3; abundance: NA; d_gene: NA; v_gene: TRBV19; CDR3aa: CASSISGQLSTDTQYF; CDR3nt: TGTGCCAGTAGTATAAGTGGACAGCTTAGCACAGATACGCAGTATTTT
j_gene: TRBJ2-1; abundance: few; d_gene: TRBD2; v_gene: TRBV11-2; CDR3aa: CASSTRVSGGAANEQFF; CDR3nt: TGTGCCAGCAGCACAAGGGTGAGCGGGGGGGCCGCTAATGAGCAGTTCTTC
j_gene: TRBJ2-7; abundance: NA; d_gene: NA; v_gene: TRBV29-1; CDR3aa: CSVVEGALNEQYF; CDR3nt: TGCAGCGTTGTGGAGGGGGCTCTTAACGAGCAGTACTTC
j_gene: TRBJ2-1; abundance: few; d_gene: TRBD2; v_gene: TRBV20-1; CDR3aa: CSARDAGGLNEQFF; CDR3nt: TGCAGTGCTAGAGACGCGGGGGGGCTGAATGAGCAGTTCTTC
j_gene: TRBJ2-1; abundance: NA; d_gene: NA; v_gene: TRBV29-1; CDR3aa: CSVETGEAYEQFF; CDR3nt: TGCAGCGTTGAGACCGGTGAAGCCTACGAGCAGTTCTTC
j_gene: TRBJ2-4; abundance: NA; d_gene: NA; v_gene: TRBV6-2/TRBV6-3; CDR3aa: CASSVLLPNEQYF; CDR3nt: TGTGCCAGCAGCGTACTACTTCCGAATGAGCAGTACTTC
j_gene: TRBJ2-7; abundance: few; d_gene: NA; v_gene: TRBV6-2/TRBV6-3; CDR3aa: CAAIGPSPYGQYF; CDR3nt: TGTGCCGCCATCGGGCCCTCCCCCTACGGGCAGTACTTC
j_gene: TRBJ2-3; abundance: NA; d_gene: TRBD2; v_gene: TRBV5-1; CDR3aa: CASSFGPGLAGGTNTQYF; CDR3nt: TGCGCCAGCAGCTTTGGTCCGGGACTAGCGGGGGGCACAAATACGCAGTATTTT
j_gene: TRBJ2-1; abundance: few; d_gene: NA; v_gene: TRBV7-3; CDR3aa: CASSLNIMGSYNEQFF; CDR3nt: TGTGCCAGCAGCTTAAATATTATGGGTTCCTACAATGAGCAGTTCTTC
j_gene: TRBJ1-5; abundance: few; d_gene: NA; v_gene: TRBV28; CDR3aa: CASRNQGSAQPQHF; CDR3nt: TGTGCCAGCAGAAACCAGGGTTCGGCTCAGCCCCAGCATTTT
j_gene: TRBJ1-1; abundance: NA; d_gene: NA; v_gene: TRBV6-2/TRBV6-3; CDR3aa: CASRFSMNTEAFF; CDR3nt: TGTGCCAGCAGATTTTCGATGAACACTGAAGCTTTCTTT
j_gene: TRBJ2-7; abundance: NA; d_gene: NA; v_gene: TRBV4-3; CDR3aa: CASSQVWGDNSYEQYF; CDR3nt: TGCGCCAGCAGCCAAGTCTGGGGGGACAATTCCTACGAGCAGTACTTC
j_gene: TRBJ1-2; abundance: NA; d_gene: NA; v_gene: TRBV4-1; CDR3aa: CASSFQLKANYGYTF; CDR3nt: TGCGCCAGCAGCTTCCAACTGAAAGCTAACTATGGCTACACCTTC
j_gene: TRBJ2-7; abundance: once; d_gene: TRBD1; v_gene: TRBV7-9; CDR3aa: CASSLGTGVLNEQYF; CDR3nt: TGTGCCAGCAGCTTAGGGACAGGGGTTTTGAATGAGCAGTACTTC
j_gene: TRBJ2-7; abundance: NA; d_gene: TRBD2; v_gene: TRBV6-2/TRBV6-3; CDR3aa: CASSPRPVGGRSYEQYF; CDR3nt: TGTGCCAGCAGTCCGCGCCCCGTCGGGGGGAGATCCTACGAGCAGTACTTC
j_gene: TRBJ2-1; abundance: once; d_gene: TRBD1; v_gene: TRBV10-3; CDR3aa: CAIKPGGREQFF; CDR3nt: TGTGCCATCAAGCCAGGGGGACGTGAGCAGTTCTTC
j_gene: TRBJ2-7; abundance: NA; d_gene: NA; v_gene: TRBV20-1; CDR3aa: CSAGLGSDYEQYF; CDR3nt: TGCAGTGCTGGTTTGGGCAGCGACTACGAGCAGTACTTC
j_gene: TRBJ2-3; abundance: NA; d_gene: NA; v_gene: TRBV29-1; CDR3aa: CSVAQDTDTQYF; CDR3nt: TGCAGCGTTGCACAGGACACAGATACGCAGTATTTT